This TCR beta chain was sequenced during a study of blood T cell repertoires in COVID-19. Background on the study: Acute-phase and convalescent COVID-19 samples originated in the United States, Italy and Spain. PBMCs, B-cell-depleted T cells, or T cells provided the cDNA or gDNA that made up the material.

Seattle enrolled patients during active infection and tracked them longitudinally. As processed by the authors: Amplification with reference gene primers provided the estimates of nucleated cell counts. Measured with immunoSEQ multiplex PCR; TCRdb has only the in-frame clones, and not every one. V and J calls and clone size are given by that table; D and trimming were obtained from the DNA. Here the sample spans roughly 100,000 clones, 87% being singletons. The CDR3 contains 15 residues. V lost 3 bases, J lost 3 bases, and 4 bases stayed unmatched. Per germline, CDR1 LGHNA and CDR2 YSLEER. The chain joins TRBV4-3 to TRBJ1-1; 10 nucleotides align to TRBD1. The specimen was peripheral blood. The TCR comes from a woman in her forties or fifties with COVID-19, enrolled during active disease. CDR3 bases: TGCGCCAGCAGCCATCATGACAGGGGGCACACTGAAGCTTTCTTT. It codes for CASSHHDRGHTEAFF.